This TCR beta chain was observed in a study of control samples from healthy donors and cancer patients. J was trimmed by 5 bases and V by 5 bases; bases with no gene match: 11. The CDR3 is 15 residues long. Germline V gene sequence: CDR1 MDHEN, CDR2 SYDVKM. TCRdb's table, derived via immunoSEQ multiplex PCR, lists solely in-frame clones and lacks some. The table lists about 79,000 clones, approximately 93% of them singletons. Sample: PBMCs. The receptor was isolated from a woman aged 40 to 50 with lung cancer. The chain links TRBV28 to TRBJ2-5, with TRBD1 matching over 7 bases. The CDR3 is CASSPPTGMMETQYF. The CDR3 DNA reads as TGTGCCAGCAGTCCCCCGACAGGGATGATGGAGACCCAGTACTTC.